A selection of T cell receptor beta chains follows, all from one sample in a study of breast tumors, draining lymph nodes, adjacent tissues. TCRdb fed the multiplex PCR reads into MiXCR, producing one record per CDR3 protein. The sample lists roughly 32,000 distinct CDR3 sequences, 36% occurring once. Sequenced input: breast tumor tissue. The receptor source for this set is a female donor with breast cancer. Some clones in this sample may be carry-over from other donors' samples. The CDR3 runs from the conserved cysteine through the conserved F or W. A D gene is named only where the DNA matches it firmly. Size is stated for part of the rows, as once, few or many counts, or as a class when the clone is expanded.

cdr3_aa: CATSSWGRTDTQYF
cdr3_nt: TGTGCCACCAGCAGCTGGGGTCGGACAGATACGCAGTATTTT
d_call: .
clone_size: .
j_call: TRBJ2-3
v_call: TRBV15

cdr3_aa: CASSSDGSGQPQHF
cdr3_nt: TGTGCCAGCAGCTCTGACGGGTCCGGTCAGCCCCAGCATTTT
d_call: .
clone_size: many
j_call: TRBJ1-5
v_call: TRBV5-4

cdr3_aa: CSAPERRAYGYTF
cdr3_nt: TGCAGTGCCCCGGAGAGGAGGGCCTATGGCTACACCTTC
d_call: .
clone_size: many
j_call: TRBJ1-2
v_call: TRBV20-1

cdr3_aa: CASSPGQGYTDTQYF
cdr3_nt: TGTGCCAGCTCGCCGGGACAGGGCTACACAGATACGCAGTATTTT
d_call: TRBD1
clone_size: .
j_call: TRBJ2-3
v_call: TRBV12-3/TRBV12-4

cdr3_aa: CASSLSQGNSPLHF
cdr3_nt: TGTGCCAGCAGCTTAAGTCAGGGGAATTCACCCCTCCACTTT
d_call: .
clone_size: .
j_call: TRBJ1-6
v_call: TRBV7-9

cdr3_aa: CASSLGTLSNQPQHF
cdr3_nt: TGTGCCAGCAGCTTAGGGACCCTTAGCAATCAGCCCCAGCATTTT
d_call: .
clone_size: medium-sized
j_call: TRBJ1-5
v_call: TRBV7-8

cdr3_aa: CASSQKETQYF
cdr3_nt: TGTGCCAGCAGCCAGAAAGAGACCCAGTACTTC
d_call: .
clone_size: many
j_call: TRBJ2-5
v_call: TRBV3-1

cdr3_aa: CASSAYSGGNTGELFF
cdr3_nt: TGTGCCAGCAGCGCATATAGCGGGGGAAACACCGGGGAGCTGTTTTTT
d_call: TRBD2
clone_size: .
j_call: TRBJ2-2
v_call: TRBV9

cdr3_aa: CASSARGLGQGNSGANVLTF
cdr3_nt: TGTGCCAGCAGCGCCAGGGGCCTCGGACAGGGGAACTCTGGGGCCAACGTCCTGACTTTC
d_call: TRBD1
clone_size: .
j_call: TRBJ2-6
v_call: TRBV6-1

cdr3_aa: CASRTGTRGGEQYF
cdr3_nt: TGCGCCAGCAGAACCGGGACTAGGGGTGGCGAGCAGTACTTC
d_call: TRBD2
clone_size: many
j_call: TRBJ2-7
v_call: TRBV10-2

cdr3_aa: CASSDGTSGYNEQFF
cdr3_nt: TGTGCCAGCAGCGATGGGACTAGCGGGTACAATGAGCAGTTCTTC
d_call: TRBD2
clone_size: many
j_call: TRBJ2-1
v_call: TRBV7-6

cdr3_aa: CASSPGGAEAFF
cdr3_nt: TGTGCCAGCAGCCCCGGCGGCGCTGAAGCTTTCTTT
d_call: .
clone_size: .
j_call: TRBJ1-1
v_call: TRBV7-9

cdr3_aa: CASSEESQVSQYF
cdr3_nt: TGTGCCAGCAGTGAGGAGAGCCAGGTGTCGCAGTACTTC
d_call: .
clone_size: .
j_call: TRBJ2-7
v_call: TRBV6-1

cdr3_aa: CASSLMGASNYGYTF
cdr3_nt: TGTGCCAGCAGTTTAATGGGGGCTTCTAACTATGGCTACACCTTC
d_call: .
clone_size: medium-sized
j_call: TRBJ1-2
v_call: TRBV12-3/TRBV12-4

cdr3_aa: CASTKGGRDEQFF
cdr3_nt: TGTGCCAGCACCAAAGGGGGCAGAGATGAGCAGTTCTTC
d_call: TRBD1
clone_size: .
j_call: TRBJ2-1
v_call: TRBV6-5

cdr3_aa: CASSYAGYSNQPQHF
cdr3_nt: TGTGCCAGCAGTTACGCAGGTTATAGCAATCAGCCCCAGCATTTT
d_call: .
clone_size: many
j_call: TRBJ1-5
v_call: TRBV6-5

cdr3_aa: CSVEVLAGGRAYYNEQFF
cdr3_nt: TGCAGCGTTGAAGTGCTAGCGGGAGGTCGGGCTTACTACAATGAGCAGTTCTTC
d_call: TRBD2
clone_size: many
j_call: TRBJ2-1
v_call: TRBV29-1

cdr3_aa: CASSSDRLSLQYEQFF
cdr3_nt: TGTGCCAGCAGTTCCGACCGATTGTCTCTACAATATGAGCAGTTCTTC
d_call: .
clone_size: .
j_call: TRBJ2-1
v_call: TRBV6-6

cdr3_aa: CSALLGKQETQYF
cdr3_nt: TGCAGTGCCCTCCTTGGGAAGCAAGAGACCCAGTACTTC
d_call: .
clone_size: many
j_call: TRBJ2-5
v_call: TRBV20-1

cdr3_aa: CAISDAGDPYNEQFF
cdr3_nt: TGTGCCATCAGTGATGCGGGAGACCCATACAATGAGCAGTTCTTC
d_call: TRBD2
clone_size: once
j_call: TRBJ2-1
v_call: TRBV10-3

cdr3_aa: CVSSPTGGRGVRGQYF
cdr3_nt: TGTGTCAGCAGCCCTACCGGGGGCAGGGGTGTGCGGGGGCAGTACTTC
d_call: .
clone_size: .
j_call: TRBJ2-7
v_call: TRBV7-8

cdr3_aa: CASSVDDEQFF
cdr3_nt: TGTGCCAGCAGCGTGGACGATGAGCAGTTCTTC
d_call: .
clone_size: .
j_call: TRBJ2-1
v_call: TRBV9

cdr3_aa: CATSSESGTSGRTYNEQFF
cdr3_nt: TGTGCCACCAGCAGTGAGAGCGGGACTAGCGGGAGAACCTACAATGAGCAGTTCTTC
d_call: TRBD2
clone_size: .
j_call: TRBJ2-1
v_call: TRBV15

cdr3_aa: CASRVSGANVLTF
cdr3_nt: TGTGCCAGCCGGGTATCTGGGGCCAACGTCCTGACTTTC
d_call: .
clone_size: many
j_call: TRBJ2-6
v_call: TRBV5-8

cdr3_aa: CASSPEGYGYTF
cdr3_nt: TGTGCCAGCTCACCAGAGGGCTATGGCTACACCTTC
d_call: .
clone_size: few
j_call: TRBJ1-2
v_call: TRBV18

cdr3_aa: CASSFHNEQFF
cdr3_nt: TGCGCCAGCAGCTTCCACAATGAGCAGTTCTTC
d_call: .
clone_size: many
j_call: TRBJ2-1
v_call: TRBV5-1

cdr3_aa: CSANQGPYEQYF
cdr3_nt: TGCAGTGCTAATCAGGGGCCCTACGAGCAGTACTTC
d_call: .
clone_size: many
j_call: TRBJ2-7
v_call: TRBV20-1

cdr3_aa: CASSVEYRASGEQYF
cdr3_nt: TGTGCCAGCAGTGTGGAATACAGGGCGTCCGGCGAGCAGTACTTC
d_call: .
clone_size: many
j_call: TRBJ2-7
v_call: TRBV6-5

cdr3_aa: CASSLSGGGQQFF
cdr3_nt: TGTGCCAGCAGCTTAAGTGGGGGGGGTCAGCAGTTCTTC
d_call: TRBD2
clone_size: many
j_call: TRBJ2-1
v_call: TRBV7-3

cdr3_aa: CATSRGLAGGTDTQYF
cdr3_nt: TGTGCCACCAGCAGGGGACTAGCGGGAGGAACAGATACGCAGTATTTT
d_call: TRBD2
clone_size: few
j_call: TRBJ2-3
v_call: TRBV15

cdr3_aa: CASSVEQGETQYF
cdr3_nt: TGTGCCAGCAGCGTAGAACAGGGGGAGACCCAGTACTTC
d_call: TRBD1
clone_size: .
j_call: TRBJ2-5
v_call: TRBV9